This TCR beta chain was recorded in a study of blood T cell repertoires in COVID-19. As for the study in general: Researchers got acute and convalescent COVID-19 samples from the United States, Italy and Spain.

Some clones are missing from TCRdb's copy, which holds only in-frame ones; the method was immunoSEQ multiplex PCR. Found here are about 97,000 clones, roughly 89% of them singletons; the top ten hold 15%. This CDR3 spans 14 amino acids. Germline-derived CDR1 and CDR2 are SGHNT and YYREEE (reference sequence). Losses at the gene ends were 3 bases for V and 1 base for J; bases not matched to a gene: 2. This sequence joins TRBV5-4 and TRBJ2-5; 8 bases are a match to TRBD2. What was sequenced was peripheral blood. The TCR comes from a human donor in a cohort sampled during active COVID-19. This chain's CDR3 is CASSSGGVQETQYF. DNA for the CDR3: TGTGCCAGCAGCTCGGGGGGGGTCCAAGAGACCCAGTACTTC. The whole variable domain, remainder taken from reference TRBV5-4 and TRBJ2-5, is ETGVTQSPTHLIKTRGQQVTLRCSSQSGHNTVSWYQQALGQGPQFIFQYYREEENGRGNFPPRFSGLQFPNYSSELNVNALELDDSALYLCASSSGGVQETQYFGPGTRLLVL.